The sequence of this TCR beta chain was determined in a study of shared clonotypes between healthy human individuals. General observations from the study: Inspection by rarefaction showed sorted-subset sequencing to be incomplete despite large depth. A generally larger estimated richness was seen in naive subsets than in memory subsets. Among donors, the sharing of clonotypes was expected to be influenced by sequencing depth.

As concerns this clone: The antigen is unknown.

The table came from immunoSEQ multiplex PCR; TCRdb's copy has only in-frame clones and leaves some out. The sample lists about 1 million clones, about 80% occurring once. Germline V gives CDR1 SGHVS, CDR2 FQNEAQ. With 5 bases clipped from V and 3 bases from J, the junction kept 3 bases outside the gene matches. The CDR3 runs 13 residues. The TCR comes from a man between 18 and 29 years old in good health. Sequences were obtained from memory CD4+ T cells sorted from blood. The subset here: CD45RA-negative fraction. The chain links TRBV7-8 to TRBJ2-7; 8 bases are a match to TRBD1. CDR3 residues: CASSPDRDYEQYF. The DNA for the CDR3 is TGTGCCAGCAGCCCGGACAGGGACTACGAGCAGTACTTC. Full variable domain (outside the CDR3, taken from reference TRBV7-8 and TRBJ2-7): GAGVSQSPRYKVAKRGQDVALRCDPISGHVSLFWYQQALGQGPEFLTYFQNEAQLDKSGLPSDRFFAERPEGSVSTLKIQRTQQEDSAVYLCASSPDRDYEQYFGPGTRLTVT.